This note documents a single T cell receptor (beta chain) sequence. Its antigen is still unknown. The sample holds no much larger clone one base away, and base qualities are not on file. This sample was included in a study of T-cell reconstitution after alpha-beta-depleted transplantation in children (dated by TCRdb to 2015 to 2016). A note on the overall study: T-cell immune reconstitution after TCRalphabeta/CD19-depleted allogeneic hematopoietic cell transplantation in children was quantitatively tracked in the study by means of TCR repertoire profiling.

The full study reports these points: Hyperexpanded clone frequencies declined over subsequent months; after one year, T-cell counts and TCRbeta diversity were mostly attributed to newly produced T cells. In some patients, high TCRbeta diversity at day 60 was attributed to recipient T cells and intrathymic progenitors that had survived conditioning. The apparently early recovery of alphabetaT-cell counts about two months after transplant reportedly depended on only several hundred rapidly expanded clones that came from non-depleted graft cells.

The method was PCR. TCRdb lists the instrument as Illumina HiSeq 2500. To normalize quantification of the TCRbeta repertoire, the TCR libraries were built with molecular barcoding that relied on unique molecular identifiers. The public reads were run again by TCRdb, first through fastp at Q25 and then through MiXCR, and only productive beta chains were kept. Each CDR3 protein appears once, grouped with its most common genes and DNA. In this sample the table shows 450,000 to 550,000 distinct CDR3 sequences, about an eighth of which occur a single time. Jointly, the top ten make up approximately 15% of the sample. From the cysteine up to the phenylalanine, the CDR3 has a length of 17 residues. Just CDR3 DNA is preserved here, 51 bases in frame from base 1. Germline trimming amounts to 4 bases on V and 10 bases on J, with 19 as the count of junction bases outside the gene matches. From the germline V gene, CDR1 is LGHNA and CDR2 is YNFKEQ.

The sample's treatment or condition label, decoded: allogeneic hematopoietic cell transplantation with graft depleted of TCRalphabeta T cells and CD19 B cells. TCRalphabeta/CD19-depleted allogeneic hematopoietic cell grafts were given to the transplant recipients, all of whom were children. The sequence derives from a female patient aged 2 to 10 who had a stem cell transplant for aplastic anemia, so the T cells may come from the graft donor. The specimen was PBMCs, mostly from graft donor cells, collected 180 days after TCRalphabeta/CD19-depleted stem cell transplant. Rearrangement joined TRBV4-2 to TRBJ2-1, and 7 bases in between align with TRBD2. The DNA sequence is given as TGTGCCAGCAGCCGCACACAAACTAGCGCCCGCGCATGGGAGCAGTTCTTC. Its amino acids are CASSRTQTSARAWEQFF.